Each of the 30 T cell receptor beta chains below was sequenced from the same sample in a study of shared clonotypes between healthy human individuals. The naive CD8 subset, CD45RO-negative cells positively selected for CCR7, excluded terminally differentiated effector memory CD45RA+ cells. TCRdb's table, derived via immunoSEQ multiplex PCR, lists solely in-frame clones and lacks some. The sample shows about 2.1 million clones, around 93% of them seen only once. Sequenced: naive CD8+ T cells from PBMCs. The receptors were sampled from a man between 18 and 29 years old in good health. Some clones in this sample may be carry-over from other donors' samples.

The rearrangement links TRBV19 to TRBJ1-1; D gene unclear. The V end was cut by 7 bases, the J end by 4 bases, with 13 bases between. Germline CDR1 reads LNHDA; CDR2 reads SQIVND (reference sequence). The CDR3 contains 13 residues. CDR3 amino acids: CASKRGVITEAFF. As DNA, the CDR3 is TGTGCCAGTAAGCGGGGTGTGATCACTGAAGCTTTCTTT.

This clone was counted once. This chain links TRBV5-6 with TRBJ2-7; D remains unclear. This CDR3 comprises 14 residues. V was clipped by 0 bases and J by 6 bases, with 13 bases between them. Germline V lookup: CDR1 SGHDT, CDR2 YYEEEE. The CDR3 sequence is CASSLGVRVREQYF. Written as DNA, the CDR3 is TGTGCCAGCAGCTTGGGGGTACGGGTCCGCGAGCAGTACTTC.

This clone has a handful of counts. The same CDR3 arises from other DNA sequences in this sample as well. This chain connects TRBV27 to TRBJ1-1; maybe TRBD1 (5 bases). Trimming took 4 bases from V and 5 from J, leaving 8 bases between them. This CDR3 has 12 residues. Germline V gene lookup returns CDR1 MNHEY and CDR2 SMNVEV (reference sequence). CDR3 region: CASSSQGTEAFF. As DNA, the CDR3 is TGTGCCAGCAGTTCGCAGGGTACTGAAGCTTTCTTT.

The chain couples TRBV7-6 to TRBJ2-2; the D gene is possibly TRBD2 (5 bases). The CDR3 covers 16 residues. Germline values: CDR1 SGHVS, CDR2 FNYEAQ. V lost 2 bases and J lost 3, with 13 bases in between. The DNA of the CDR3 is TGTGCCAGCAGCTTACGAGGAGGCCGGGACACCGGGGAGCTGTTTTTT. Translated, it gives CASSLRGGRDTGELFF.

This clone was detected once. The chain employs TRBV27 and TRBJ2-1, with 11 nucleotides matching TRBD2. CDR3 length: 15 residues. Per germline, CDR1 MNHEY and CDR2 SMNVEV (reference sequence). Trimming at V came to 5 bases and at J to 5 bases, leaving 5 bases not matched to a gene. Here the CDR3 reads CASSPLAGGHNEQFF. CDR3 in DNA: TGTGCCAGCAGTCCCTTAGCGGGAGGGCACAATGAGCAGTTCTTC.

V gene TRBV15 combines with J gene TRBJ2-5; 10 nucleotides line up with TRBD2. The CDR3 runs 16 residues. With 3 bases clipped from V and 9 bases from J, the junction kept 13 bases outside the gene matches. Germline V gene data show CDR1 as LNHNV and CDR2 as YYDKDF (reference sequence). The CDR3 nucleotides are TGTGCCACCAGCAGCTCCGGGACTAGCGCCCCATGGGCCCAGTACTTC. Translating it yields CATSSSGTSAPWAQYF.

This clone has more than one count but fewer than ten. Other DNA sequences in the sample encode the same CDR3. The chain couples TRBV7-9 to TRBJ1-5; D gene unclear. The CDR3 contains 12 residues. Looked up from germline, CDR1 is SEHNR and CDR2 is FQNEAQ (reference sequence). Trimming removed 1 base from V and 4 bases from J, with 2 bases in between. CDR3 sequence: CASSLDNQPQHF. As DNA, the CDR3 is TGTGCCAGCAGCTTAGATAATCAGCCCCAGCATTTT.

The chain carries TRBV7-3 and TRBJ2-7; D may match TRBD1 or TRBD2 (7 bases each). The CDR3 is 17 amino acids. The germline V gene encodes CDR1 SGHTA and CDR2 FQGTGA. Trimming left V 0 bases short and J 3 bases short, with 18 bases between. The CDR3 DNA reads TGTGCCAGCAGCTTAACTGGTAGGGGGCGCGGGAGCTACGAGCAGTACTTC. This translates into CASSLTGRGRGSYEQYF.

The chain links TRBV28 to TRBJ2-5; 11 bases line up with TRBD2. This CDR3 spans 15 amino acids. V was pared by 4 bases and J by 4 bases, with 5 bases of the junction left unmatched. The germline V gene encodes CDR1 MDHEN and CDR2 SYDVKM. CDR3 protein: CASSSSLAGAETQYF. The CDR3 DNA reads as TGTGCCAGCAGTTCCTCACTAGCGGGAGCAGAGACCCAGTACTTC.

In DNA form, the CDR3 reads TGTGCCAGCAGTTTATTGAGGGACACCGGGGAGCTGTTTTTT. Its translation: CASSLLRDTGELFF. The chain joins TRBV28 to TRBJ2-2, with D perhaps matching TRBD2 (5 bases). The CDR3 runs to 14 residues. Germline V gene data show CDR1 as MDHEN and CDR2 as SYDVKM. Trimming took 1 base from V and 3 from J, leaving 6 bases between them.

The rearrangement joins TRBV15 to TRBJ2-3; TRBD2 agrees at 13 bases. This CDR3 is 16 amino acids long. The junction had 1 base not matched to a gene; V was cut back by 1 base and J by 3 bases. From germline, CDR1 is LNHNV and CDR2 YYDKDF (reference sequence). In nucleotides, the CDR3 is TGTGCCACCAGCAGAGGACTAGCGGGAGGTACAGATACGCAGTATTTT. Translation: CATSRGLAGGTDTQYF.

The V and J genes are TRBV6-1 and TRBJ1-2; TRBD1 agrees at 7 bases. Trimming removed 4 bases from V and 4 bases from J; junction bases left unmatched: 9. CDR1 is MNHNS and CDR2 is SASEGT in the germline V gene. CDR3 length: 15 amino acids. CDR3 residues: CASSGTLGTVYGYTF. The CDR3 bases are TGTGCCAGCAGTGGAACCCTCGGGACAGTCTATGGCTACACCTTC.

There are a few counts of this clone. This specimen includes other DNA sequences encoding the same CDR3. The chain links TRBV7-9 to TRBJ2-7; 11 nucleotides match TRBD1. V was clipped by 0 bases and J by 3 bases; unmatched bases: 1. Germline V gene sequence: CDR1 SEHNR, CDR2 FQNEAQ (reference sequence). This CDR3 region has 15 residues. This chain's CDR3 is CASSLAGTGGYEQYF. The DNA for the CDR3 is TGTGCCAGCAGCTTAGCCGGGACAGGGGGCTACGAGCAGTACTTC. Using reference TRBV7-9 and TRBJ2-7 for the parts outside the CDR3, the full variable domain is DTGVSQNPRHKITKRGQNVTFRCDPISEHNRLYWYRQTLGQGPEFLTYFQNEAQLEKSRLLSDRFSAERPKGSFSTLEIQRTEQGDSAMYLCASSLAGTGGYEQYFGPGTRLTVT.

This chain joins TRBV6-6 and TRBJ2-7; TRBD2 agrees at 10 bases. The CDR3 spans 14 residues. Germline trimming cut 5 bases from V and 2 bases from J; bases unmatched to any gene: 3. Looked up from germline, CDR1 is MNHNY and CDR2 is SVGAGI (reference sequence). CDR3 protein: CASSIGTSAYEQYF. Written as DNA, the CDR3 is TGTGCCAGCAGTATCGGGACTAGCGCCTACGAGCAGTACTTC.

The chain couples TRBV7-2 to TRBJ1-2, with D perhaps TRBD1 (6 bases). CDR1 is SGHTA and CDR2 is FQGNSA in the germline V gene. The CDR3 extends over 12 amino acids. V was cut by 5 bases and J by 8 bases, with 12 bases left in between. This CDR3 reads CASSIRQEGYTF. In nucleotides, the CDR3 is TGTGCCAGCAGCATAAGACAGGAAGGCTACACCTTC.

The CDR3 loop reads CASSLVEDRTTYEQYF. The CDR3 DNA is TGTGCCAGCAGCTTAGTAGAGGACCGCACCACCTACGAGCAGTACTTC. This chain connects TRBV7-9 to TRBJ2-7; D is uncertain. The CDR3 extends over 16 amino acids. The germline V gene encodes CDR1 SEHNR and CDR2 FQNEAQ (reference sequence). V shed 1 base and J shed 2 bases, with 15 bases lying between them.

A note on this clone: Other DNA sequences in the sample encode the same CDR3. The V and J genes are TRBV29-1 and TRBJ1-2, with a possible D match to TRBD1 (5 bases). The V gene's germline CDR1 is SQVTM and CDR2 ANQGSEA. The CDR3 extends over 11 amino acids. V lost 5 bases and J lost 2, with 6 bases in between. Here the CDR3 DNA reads TGCAGCGTTCGACAGAACTATGGCTACACCTTC. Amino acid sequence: CSVRQNYGYTF. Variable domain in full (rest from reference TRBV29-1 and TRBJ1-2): SAVISQKPSRDICQRGTSLTIQCQVDSQVTMMFWYRQQPGQSLTLIATANQGSEATYESGFVIDKFPISRPNLTFSTLTVSNMSPEDSSIYLCSVRQNYGYTFGSGTRLTVV.

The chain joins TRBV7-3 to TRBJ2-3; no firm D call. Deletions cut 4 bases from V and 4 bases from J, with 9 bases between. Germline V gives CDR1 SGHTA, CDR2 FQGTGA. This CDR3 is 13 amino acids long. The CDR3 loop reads CASSSAGADTQYF. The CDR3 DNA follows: TGTGCCAGCAGCTCGGCAGGCGCAGATACGCAGTATTTT.

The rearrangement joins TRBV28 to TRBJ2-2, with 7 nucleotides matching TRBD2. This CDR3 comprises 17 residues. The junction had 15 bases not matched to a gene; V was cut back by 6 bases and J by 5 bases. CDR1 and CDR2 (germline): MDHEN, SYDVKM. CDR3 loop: CASSRLAGILETGELFF. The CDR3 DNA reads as TGTGCCAGCAGCCGATTAGCGGGTATTCTCGAGACCGGGGAGCTGTTTTTT.

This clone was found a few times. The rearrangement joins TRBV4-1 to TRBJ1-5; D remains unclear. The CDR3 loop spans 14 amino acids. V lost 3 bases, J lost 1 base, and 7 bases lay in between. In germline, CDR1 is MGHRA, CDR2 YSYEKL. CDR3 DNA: TGCGCCAGCAGCCATCAAGAAAGCAATCAGCCCCAGCATTTT. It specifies CASSHQESNQPQHF.

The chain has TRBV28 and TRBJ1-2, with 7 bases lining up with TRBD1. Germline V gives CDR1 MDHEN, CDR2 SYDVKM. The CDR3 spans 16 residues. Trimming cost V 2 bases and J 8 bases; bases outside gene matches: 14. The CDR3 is CASSLTGEGNYGGYTF. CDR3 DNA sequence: TGTGCCAGCAGTTTAACAGGGGAGGGGAACTATGGAGGCTACACCTTC.

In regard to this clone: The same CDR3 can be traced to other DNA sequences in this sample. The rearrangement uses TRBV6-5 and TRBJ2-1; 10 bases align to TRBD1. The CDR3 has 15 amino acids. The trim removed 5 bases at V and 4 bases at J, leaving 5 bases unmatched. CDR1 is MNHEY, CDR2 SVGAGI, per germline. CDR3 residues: CASSPRDRGYNEQFF. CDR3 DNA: TGTGCCAGCAGTCCCCGGGACAGGGGATACAATGAGCAGTTCTTC.

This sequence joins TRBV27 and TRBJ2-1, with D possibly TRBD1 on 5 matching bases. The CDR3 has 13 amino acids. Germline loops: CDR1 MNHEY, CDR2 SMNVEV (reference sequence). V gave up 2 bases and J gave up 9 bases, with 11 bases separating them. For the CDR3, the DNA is TGTGCCAGCAGTTTAGGGGCCCCTGCTGAGCAGTTCTTC. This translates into CASSLGAPAEQFF.

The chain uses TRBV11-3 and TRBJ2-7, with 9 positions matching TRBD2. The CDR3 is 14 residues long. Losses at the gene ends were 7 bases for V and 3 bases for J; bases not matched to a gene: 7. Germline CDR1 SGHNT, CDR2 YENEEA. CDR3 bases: TGTGCCAGCAACCGACTAGCGGACCACTACGAGCAGTACTTC. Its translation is CASNRLADHYEQYF. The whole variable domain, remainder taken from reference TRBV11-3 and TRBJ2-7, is EAGVVQSPRYKIIEKKQPVAFWCNPISGHNTLYWYLQNLGQGPELLIRYENEEAVDDSQLPKDRFSAERLKGVDSTLKIQPAELGDSAVYLCASNRLADHYEQYFGPGTRLTVT.

CDR3 coding DNA: TGTGCCAGCAAACTAGACAGACAAGCTTTCTTT. It yields the protein CASKLDRQAFF. The chain recombines TRBV7-9 with TRBJ1-1, with a possible D match to TRBD1 (5 bases). This CDR3 spans 11 amino acids. Per germline, CDR1 SEHNR and CDR2 FQNEAQ (reference sequence). V was pared by 7 bases and J by 9 bases, with 12 bases between.

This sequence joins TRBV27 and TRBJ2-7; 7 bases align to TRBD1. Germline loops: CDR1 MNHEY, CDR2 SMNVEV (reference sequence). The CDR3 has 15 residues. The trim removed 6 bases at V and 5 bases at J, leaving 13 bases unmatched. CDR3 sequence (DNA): TGTGCCAGCAGCTACAGGGGTTTATCAATAGACGAGCAGTACTTC. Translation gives CASSYRGLSIDEQYF.

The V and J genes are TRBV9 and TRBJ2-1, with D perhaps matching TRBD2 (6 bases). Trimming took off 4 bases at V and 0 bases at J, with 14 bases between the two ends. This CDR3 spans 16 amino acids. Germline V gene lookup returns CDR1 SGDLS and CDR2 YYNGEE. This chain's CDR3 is CASSLRGAGSYNEQFF. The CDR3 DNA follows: TGTGCCAGCAGCTTGCGGGGTGCGGGCTCCTACAATGAGCAGTTCTTC.

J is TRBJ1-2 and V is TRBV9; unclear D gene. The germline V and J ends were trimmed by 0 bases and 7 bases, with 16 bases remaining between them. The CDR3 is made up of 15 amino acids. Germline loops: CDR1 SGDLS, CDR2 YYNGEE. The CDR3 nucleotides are TGTGCCAGCAGCGTAGATTATAGGGAGCGGGGTGGCTACACCTTC. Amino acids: CASSVDYRERGGYTF.

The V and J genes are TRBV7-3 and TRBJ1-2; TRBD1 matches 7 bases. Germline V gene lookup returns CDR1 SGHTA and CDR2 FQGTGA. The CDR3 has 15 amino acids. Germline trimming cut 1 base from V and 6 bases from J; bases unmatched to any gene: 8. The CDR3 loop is CASSLNARGEDGYTF. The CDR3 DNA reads TGTGCCAGCAGCTTAAATGCCAGGGGGGAAGATGGCTACACCTTC.

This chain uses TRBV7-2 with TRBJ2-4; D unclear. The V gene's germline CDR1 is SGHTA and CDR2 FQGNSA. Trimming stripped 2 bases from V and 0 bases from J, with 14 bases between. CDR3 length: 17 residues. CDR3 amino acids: CASSLQDVALAKNIQYF. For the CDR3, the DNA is TGTGCCAGCAGCTTACAAGACGTAGCCCTAGCCAAAAACATTCAGTACTTC.